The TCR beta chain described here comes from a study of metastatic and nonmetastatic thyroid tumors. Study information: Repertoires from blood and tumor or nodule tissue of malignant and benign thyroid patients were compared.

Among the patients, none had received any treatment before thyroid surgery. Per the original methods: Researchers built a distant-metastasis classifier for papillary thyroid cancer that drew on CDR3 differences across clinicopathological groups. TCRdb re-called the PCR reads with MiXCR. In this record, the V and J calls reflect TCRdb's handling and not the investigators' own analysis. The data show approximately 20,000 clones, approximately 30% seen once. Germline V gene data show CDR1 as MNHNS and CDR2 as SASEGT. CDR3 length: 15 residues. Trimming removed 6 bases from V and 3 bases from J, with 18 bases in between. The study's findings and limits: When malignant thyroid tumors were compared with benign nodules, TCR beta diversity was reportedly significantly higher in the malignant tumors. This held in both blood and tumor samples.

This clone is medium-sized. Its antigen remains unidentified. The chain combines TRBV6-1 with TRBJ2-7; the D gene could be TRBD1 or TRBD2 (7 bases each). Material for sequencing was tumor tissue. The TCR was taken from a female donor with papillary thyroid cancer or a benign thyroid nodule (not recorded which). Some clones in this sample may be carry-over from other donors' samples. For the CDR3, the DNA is TGTGCCAGCAGGACCGGAGGGAGGGGGCACTACGAGCAGTACTTC. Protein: CASRTGGRGHYEQYF.